This T cell receptor (beta chain) was observed in a study of blood T cell repertoires in COVID-19. Background on the study: The United States, Italy and Spain were the sources of the acute and convalescent COVID-19 samples.

Germline V gives CDR1 MNHEY, CDR2 SMNVEV (reference sequence). The CDR3 is 16 residues long. Losses at the gene ends were 3 bases for V and 2 bases for J; bases not matched to a gene: 6. In the source study's methods: Amplification from reference gene primers served as the basis for estimated nucleated cell counts. Profiling relied on immunoSEQ multiplex PCR, and the TCRdb table lists in-frame clones only, not all of them. The D gene and trimming were derived from the DNA, and the V and J assignments and clone size from that table. Of over 45,000 clones in the sample, around 86% were seen once. The chain employs TRBV27 and TRBJ2-3; TRBD2 matches 9 bases. This TCR was recovered from a man aged 50-59 years with active COVID-19. Sequencing used peripheral blood. This CDR3 reads CASSFGPGLATDTQYF. In DNA form, the CDR3 reads TGTGCCAGCAGTTTCGGCCCGGGACTAGCCACAGATACGCAGTATTTT.